The T cell receptor beta chain described here comes from a study of T-cell reconstitution after alpha-beta-depleted transplantation in children. It was with unique molecular identifiers that the TCRbeta library was prepared. Each CDR3 protein gets one entry after TCRdb re-called the PCR reads with MiXCR. In the table there are some 200,000 distinct CDR3 sequences, approximately 15% of which are singletons. This clonotype was recorded at least ten times. The V gene's germline CDR1 is MNHEY and CDR2 SMNVEV (reference sequence). The CDR3 sequence is 13 residues long. With 4 bases clipped from V and 8 bases from J, the junction kept 7 bases outside the gene matches.

The chain is built from TRBV27 and TRBJ1-2, with 7 bases aligning to TRBD1. This clonotype was obtained from a human donor who donated a stem cell graft to a child with acute lymphoblastic leukemia. The specimen was PBMCs from the stem cell graft donor, collected from the stem cell graft. The DNA of the CDR3 is TGTGCCAGCAGTTCCAGGGGGGGGAGAGGCTACACCTTC. Protein sequence: CASSSRGGRGYTF.